This TCR beta chain was identified during a study of blood T cell repertoires in COVID-19. Trimming took off 0 bases at V and 6 bases at J, with 16 bases between the two ends. The CDR3 length is 15 residues. The germline V gene encodes CDR1 SGHRS and CDR2 YFSETQ. Clones were sequenced by immunoSEQ multiplex PCR, and TCRdb holds only the in-frame ones, with some missing. The top ten clones hold approximately 0.55% of a sample with roughly 450,000 clones, 80% to 95% of them seen once. The genes are TRBV5-1 and TRBJ2-7; no clear D. Sequenced input: PBMCs or T cells enriched from blood (not recorded which). The TCR sequence derives from a man aged 18 to 30 who had recovered from COVID-19. This CDR3 reads CASSLAVTAESEQYF. CDR3 nucleotide sequence: TGCGCCAGCAGCTTGGCCGTAACGGCGGAGAGCGAGCAGTACTTC.